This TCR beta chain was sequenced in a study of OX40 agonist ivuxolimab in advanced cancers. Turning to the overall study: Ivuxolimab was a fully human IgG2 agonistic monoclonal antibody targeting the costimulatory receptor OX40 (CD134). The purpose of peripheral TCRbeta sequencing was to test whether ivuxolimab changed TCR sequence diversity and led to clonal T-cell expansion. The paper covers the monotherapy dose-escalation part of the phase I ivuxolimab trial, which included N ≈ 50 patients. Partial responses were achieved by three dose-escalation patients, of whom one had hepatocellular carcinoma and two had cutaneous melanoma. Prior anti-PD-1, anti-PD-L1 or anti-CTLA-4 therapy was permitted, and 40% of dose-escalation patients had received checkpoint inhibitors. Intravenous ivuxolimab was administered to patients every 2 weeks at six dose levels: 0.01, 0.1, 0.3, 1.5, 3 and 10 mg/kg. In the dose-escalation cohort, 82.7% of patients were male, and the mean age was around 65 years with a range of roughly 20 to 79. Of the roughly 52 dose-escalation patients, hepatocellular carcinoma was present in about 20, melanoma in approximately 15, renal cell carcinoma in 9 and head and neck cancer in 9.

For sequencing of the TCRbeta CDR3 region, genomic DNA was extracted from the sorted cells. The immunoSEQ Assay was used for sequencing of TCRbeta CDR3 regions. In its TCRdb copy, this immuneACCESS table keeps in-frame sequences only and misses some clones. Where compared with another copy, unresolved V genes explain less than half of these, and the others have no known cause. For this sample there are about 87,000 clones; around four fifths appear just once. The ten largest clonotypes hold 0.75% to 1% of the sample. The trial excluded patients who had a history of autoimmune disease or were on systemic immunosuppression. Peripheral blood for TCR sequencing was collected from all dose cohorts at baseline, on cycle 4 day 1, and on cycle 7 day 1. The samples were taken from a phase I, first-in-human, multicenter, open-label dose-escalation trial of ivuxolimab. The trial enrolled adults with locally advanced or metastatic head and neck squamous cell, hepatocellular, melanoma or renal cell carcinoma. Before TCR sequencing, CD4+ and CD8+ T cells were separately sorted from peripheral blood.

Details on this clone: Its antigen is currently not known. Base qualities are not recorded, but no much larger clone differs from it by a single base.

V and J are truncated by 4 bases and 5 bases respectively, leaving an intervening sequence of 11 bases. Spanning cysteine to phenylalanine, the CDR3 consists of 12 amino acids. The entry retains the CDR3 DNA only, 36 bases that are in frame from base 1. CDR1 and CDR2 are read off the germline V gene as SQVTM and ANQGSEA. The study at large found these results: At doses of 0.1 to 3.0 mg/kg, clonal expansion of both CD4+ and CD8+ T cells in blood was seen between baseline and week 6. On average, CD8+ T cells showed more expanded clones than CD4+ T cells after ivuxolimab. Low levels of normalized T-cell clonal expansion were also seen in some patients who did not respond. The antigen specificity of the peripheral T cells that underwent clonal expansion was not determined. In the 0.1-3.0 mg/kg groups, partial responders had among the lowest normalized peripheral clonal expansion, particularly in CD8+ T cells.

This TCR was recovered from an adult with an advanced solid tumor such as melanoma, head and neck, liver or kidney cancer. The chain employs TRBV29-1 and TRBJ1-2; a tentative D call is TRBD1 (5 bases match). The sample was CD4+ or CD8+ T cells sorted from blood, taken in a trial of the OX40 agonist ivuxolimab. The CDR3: CSVVSRVYGYTF. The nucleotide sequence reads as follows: TGCAGCGTTGTTTCCAGGGTTTATGGCTACACCTTC.